Below, 26 T cell receptor beta chains from the same sample are listed, as sequenced in a study of T cells in Graves' hyperthyroidism and ophthalmopathy (dated by TCRdb to between 2018 and 2020). Libraries were constructed by multiplex PCR. For sequencing, an Illumina HiSeq 2000 was employed. Amplification of TCR beta CDR3 regions was carried out from RNA transcripts. For the first round of RT-PCR on the TCR CDR3, the HTBI primer set was used together with the Qiagen OneStep RT-PCR kit. Using fastp at Q25 and MiXCR, TCRdb reprocessed the public reads and kept productive beta chains. Rows with one shared CDR3 protein collapse into an entry with the most common genes and DNA. This sample is represented by fewer than 400,000 distinct CDR3 sequences; 11% to 15% of them were singletons. In total, the top ten clones hold around 30% of the sample. Sequencing input: blood. Source of these receptors: a man aged 45-65 years with Graves' ophthalmopathy.

In this sample, this clonotype turned up many times. V and J are TRBV18 and TRBJ1-1; D remains unclear. Germline CDR1 and CDR2: KGHSH and LQKENI. The CDR3 sequence is 12 residues long. The V gene lost 4 bases and the J gene lost 7 bases, with 10 bases spanning the gap. This CDR3 reads CASSQREGEAFF. CDR3 sequence (DNA): TGTGCCAGCTCACAAAGAGAGGGTGAAGCTTTCTTT.

The chain has TRBV4-2 and TRBJ2-1; TRBD2 matches at 12 bases. V was pared by 4 bases and J by 0 bases, with 7 bases of the junction left unmatched. From germline, CDR1 is LGHNA and CDR2 YNFKEQ. The CDR3 has 18 amino acids. The CDR3 region is CASSRSTSGGSSYNEQFF. CDR3 nucleotides: TGTGCCAGCAGCCGATCGACTAGCGGGGGAAGCTCCTACAATGAGCAGTTCTTC.

This clonotype has a count of ten or more. This rearrangement joins TRBV2 to TRBJ2-7, with 7 bases fitting TRBD2. The CDR3 loop spans 13 amino acids. Germline lookup yields CDR1 SNHLY and CDR2 FYNNEI. J lost 0 bases, V lost 8 bases, and 4 bases had no gene match. The DNA for the CDR3 is TGTGCCAGCGGTGGACTAGACTCCTACGAGCAGTACTTC. Protein sequence: CASGGLDSYEQYF.

This clonotype was recorded at least ten times. The J gene is TRBJ2-3, the V gene TRBV11-3; D unresolved. This CDR3 contains 13 residues. V lost 4 bases and J 6 bases, leaving 11 bases between the germline ends. Germline values: CDR1 SGHNT, CDR2 YENEEA. DNA of the CDR3: TGTGCCAGCAGCTACTCCCACGGGGATACGCAGTATTTT. This sequence encodes CASSYSHGDTQYF.

This chain connects TRBV9 to TRBJ1-2, with a weak D call TRBD1 (5 bases). This CDR3 is 16 amino acids long. Trimming took off 0 bases at V and 2 bases at J, with 14 bases between the two ends. In germline, CDR1 is SGDLS, CDR2 YYNGEE. CDR3 in amino acids: CASSVDYKGPNYGYTF. The CDR3 DNA reads as TGTGCCAGCAGCGTAGATTATAAGGGGCCAAACTATGGCTACACCTTC.

This clonotype was observed at least ten times. The CDR3 DNA is TGTGCCAGGGGACAGGAGCGCACTGAAGCTTTCTTT. Its translation: CARGQERTEAFF. V gene TRBV2 combines with J gene TRBJ1-1, with 8 bases lining up with TRBD1. This CDR3 has 12 residues. Trimming cost V 9 bases and J 4 bases; bases outside gene matches: 4. From germline, CDR1 is SNHLY and CDR2 FYNNEI.

This clonotype was picked up a small number of times. The chain is built from TRBV10-1 and TRBJ2-3; D is unclear. V was pared by 3 bases and J by 9 bases, with 16 bases between. The CDR3 runs 14 residues. CDR1 and CDR2 (germline): WNHNN, SYGVQD (reference sequence). The CDR3 protein is CASSEGLRFGTQYF. CDR3 coding DNA: TGCGCCAGCAGTGAAGGCTTGCGGTTTGGGACGCAGTATTTT.

This clonotype was recorded at least ten times. The rearrangement links TRBV30 to TRBJ2-5; D gene uncertain. CDR1 GTSNPN and CDR2 SVGIG come from the germline V gene (reference sequence). V lost 5 bases and J 4 bases, leaving 11 bases between the germline ends. There are 12 residues in the CDR3. Here the CDR3 DNA reads TGTGCCTGGTCTGCGGTTGGAGAGACCCAGTACTTC. Its translation is CAWSAVGETQYF. Combining the CDR3 with reference TRBV30 and TRBJ2-5 gives the whole variable domain SQTIHQWPATLVQPVGSPLSLECTVEGTSNPNLYWYRQAAGRGLQLLFYSVGIGQISSEVPQNLSASRPQDRQFILSSKKLLLSDSGFYLCAWSAVGETQYFGPGTRLLVL.

Remarks on this clonotype: This may be a read error, as it is one base from a much larger clone. V usage is TRBV7-8 and J usage is TRBJ1-4; D not certain. Germline CDR1 reads SGHVS; CDR2 reads FQNEAQ. This CDR3 contains 14 residues. The CDR3 region is CASSPSALNEKLLF. The CDR3 DNA is TGTGCCAGCAGTCCCAGTGCACTTAATGAAAAACTGCTTTTT.

This clonotype was seen a handful of times. No conserved phenylalanine or tryptophan is present at the end of the CDR3, so a read error is the likely explanation. The V and J genes are TRBV29-1 and TRBJ2-2; 9 bases line up with TRBD1. This CDR3 spans 13 amino acids. Looked up from germline, CDR1 is SQVTM and CDR2 is ANQGSEA. V lost 3 bases to trimming and J lost 7 bases; unmatched junction nucleotides: 3. The CDR3 is CSVEGQGGGELFS. DNA for the CDR3: TGCAGCGTTGAGGGACAGGGAGGCGGGGAGCTGTTTTCT.

This clonotype showed up many times. The chain combines TRBV2 with TRBJ2-7; perhaps TRBD1 as D (5 bases). The CDR3 has 13 residues. V was pared by 5 bases and J by 5 bases, with 13 bases between. Germline lookup yields CDR1 SNHLY and CDR2 FYNNEI. CDR3 amino acids: CASSLTGANEQYF. CDR3 nucleotides: TGTGCCAGCAGTCTAACTGGGGCGAACGAGCAGTACTTC.

This clonotype was found many times. V gene TRBV3-1 combines with J gene TRBJ2-1, with D possibly being TRBD2 (5 bases). This CDR3 spans 17 amino acids. The V end was cut by 0 bases, the J end by 12 bases, with 24 bases between. CDR1 is LGHDT and CDR2 is YNNKEL in the germline V gene (reference sequence). This chain's CDR3 is CASSQEELALPPFVQFF. CDR3 nucleotide sequence: TGTGCCAGCAGCCAAGAAGAGCTAGCCCTCCCCCCCTTTGTGCAGTTCTTC.

There are a few counts of this clonotype. The chain recombines TRBV27 with TRBJ2-1; possibly TRBD2 for D (6 bases). V was cut by 1 base and J by 4 bases, with 17 bases left in between. From germline, CDR1 is MNHEY and CDR2 SMNVEV (reference sequence). This CDR3 region has 17 residues. In nucleotides, the CDR3 is TGTGCCAGCAGTTTATTCTTTCGGGAGTCGGGATACAATGAGCAGTTCTTC. Its protein is CASSLFFRESGYNEQFF.

The chain joins TRBV29-1 to TRBJ1-2; unclear D gene. This CDR3 is built from 11 residues. Germline V gene data show CDR1 as SQVTM and CDR2 as ANQGSEA. V lost 5 bases to trimming and J lost 2 bases, with 6 bases between them. This chain's CDR3 is CSVSENYGYTF. The DNA of the CDR3 is TGCAGCGTTTCAGAGAACTATGGCTACACCTTC.

As for this clonotype: A read error is possible here, since a much larger clone lies one base away. The chain couples TRBV11-3 to TRBJ2-1; 8 bases fit TRBD2. The DNA end favors TRBJ2-7, so the J call may be wrong. The CDR3 contains 19 residues. Germline CDR1 SGHNT, CDR2 YENEEA. Here the CDR3 DNA reads TGTGCCAGCAGCTTAGTCGGCTCCAGCGGGAGAGGGACCTACAATGAGCAGTACTTC. Its protein product is CASSLVGSSGRGTYNEQYF.

With respect to this clonotype: This could be a read error, since a much larger clone is one nucleotide away. The chain carries TRBV6-1 and TRBJ2-7; D is possibly TRBD1 (5 bases). Trimming left V 4 bases short and J 5 bases short, with 9 bases between. The CDR3 loop spans 12 amino acids. Germline-derived CDR1 and CDR2 are MNHNS and SASEGT. The CDR3 coding sequence is TGTGCCAGCAGTGCCGACAGCCACGAGCAGTACTTC. Amino acids: CASSADSHEQYF.

This clonotype was counted only a few times. This rearrangement joins TRBV5-1 to TRBJ2-1, with D possibly called TRBD1 or TRBD2 (5 bases each). The V gene lost 0 bases and the J gene lost 8 bases, with 18 bases spanning the gap. Germline V gene lookup returns CDR1 SGHRS and CDR2 YFSETQ. CDR3 length: 16 amino acids. CDR3 residues: CASSLGNSGRSDEQFF. The CDR3 DNA follows: TGCGCCAGCAGCTTGGGAAATTCGGGACGGTCGGATGAGCAGTTCTTC.

This clonotype occurred many times. The rearrangement uses TRBV7-8 and TRBJ2-7; the D gene is possibly TRBD2 (5 bases). Germline lookup yields CDR1 SGHVS and CDR2 FQNEAQ. CDR3 length equals 15 residues. The V end was cut by 3 bases, the J end by 3 bases, with 15 bases between. CDR3 sequence: CASSFGLMSGYEQYF. The CDR3 DNA reads TGTGCCAGCAGCTTTGGTCTAATGAGCGGCTACGAGCAGTACTTC.

This clonotype showed up many times. The genes are TRBV11-3 and TRBJ1-2, with D perhaps matching TRBD1 (5 bases). Trimming left V 5 bases short and J 3 bases short, with 13 bases between. The CDR3 runs to 14 residues. Germline V CDR1 and CDR2: SGHNT, YENEEA. The CDR3 loop reads CASSLRDGDYGYTF. The CDR3 DNA reads TGTGCCAGCAGCCTCCGGGACGGAGACTATGGCTACACCTTC.

This clonotype was detected ten times or more. The chain uses TRBV29-1 and TRBJ2-1; 9 bases are shared with TRBD2. Per the germline V gene, CDR1 is SQVTM and CDR2 is ANQGSEA. This CDR3 region has 14 residues. With 5 bases clipped from V and 4 bases from J, the junction kept 6 bases outside the gene matches. The CDR3 bases are TGCAGCGTTCCTCTAGCGGGACTTTACAATGAGCAGTTCTTC. It codes for CSVPLAGLYNEQFF.

This clonotype was seen repeatedly, ten times or more. The V and J genes are TRBV2 and TRBJ2-1; D is unresolved. With 0 bases removed from V and 3 bases from J, the gap between germline ends came to 6 bases. The CDR3 spans 14 residues. In germline, CDR1 is SNHLY, CDR2 FYNNEI. This CDR3 is CASSEAPYYNEQFF. CDR3 sequence (DNA): TGTGCCAGCAGTGAAGCGCCATACTACAATGAGCAGTTCTTC.

This chain joins TRBV7-2 and TRBJ2-1, with 10 bases fitting TRBD1. V dropped 5 bases and J dropped 1; count of bases not matched to a gene: 11. This CDR3 has 18 residues. Germline-derived CDR1 and CDR2 are SGHTA and FQGNSA. The CDR3 region has the DNA TGTGCCAGCAGCCCCTCTGCTTGGGACAGGGGTTCCTACAATGAGCAGTTCTTC. This translates into CASSPSAWDRGSYNEQFF.

This clonotype came up many times. The chain is built from TRBV3-1 and TRBJ1-2; a possible D gene is TRBD1 (6 bases). The V gene's germline CDR1 is LGHDT and CDR2 YNNKEL (reference sequence). Between the trimmed V and J ends, which lost 1 base and 9 bases, there was a span of 12 bases. The CDR3 is 13 amino acids. This chain's CDR3 is CASSQGLTGSYTF. The CDR3, as DNA: TGTGCCAGCAGCCAAGGTCTTACAGGGAGCTACACCTTC.

The table lists this clonotype with many counts. V usage is TRBV11-2 and J usage is TRBJ1-1, with D possibly matching TRBD1 (6 bases). Between the trimmed V and J ends, which lost 5 bases and 6 bases, there was a span of 16 bases. This CDR3 has 14 residues. Germline V lookup: CDR1 SGHAT, CDR2 FQNNGV. CDR3 residues: CASSEIRGYPEAFF. CDR3 nucleotides: TGTGCCAGCAGCGAAATCAGGGGTTACCCTGAAGCTTTCTTT.

This clonotype was picked up many times. This chain joins TRBV13 and TRBJ2-5; the match to TRBD1 covers 7 bases. CDR1 PRHDT and CDR2 FYEKMQ come from the germline V gene (reference sequence). The CDR3 sequence is 14 residues long. V dropped 6 bases and J dropped 4; count of bases not matched to a gene: 8. The chain's CDR3 is CASSLRSGGETQYF. CDR3 nucleotides: TGTGCCAGCAGTCTCCGTTCAGGGGGAGAGACCCAGTACTTC.

This clonotype was seen repeatedly, ten times or more. The CDR3 reads CASSLDVGYTF. CDR3 nucleotide sequence: TGTGCCAGCAGCTTAGATGTTGGCTACACCTTC. The rearrangement links TRBV7-2 to TRBJ1-2; D is ambiguous. Trimming took off 1 base at V and 7 bases at J, with 4 bases between the two ends. The CDR3 extends over 11 amino acids. CDR1 SGHTA and CDR2 FQGNSA come from the germline V gene.